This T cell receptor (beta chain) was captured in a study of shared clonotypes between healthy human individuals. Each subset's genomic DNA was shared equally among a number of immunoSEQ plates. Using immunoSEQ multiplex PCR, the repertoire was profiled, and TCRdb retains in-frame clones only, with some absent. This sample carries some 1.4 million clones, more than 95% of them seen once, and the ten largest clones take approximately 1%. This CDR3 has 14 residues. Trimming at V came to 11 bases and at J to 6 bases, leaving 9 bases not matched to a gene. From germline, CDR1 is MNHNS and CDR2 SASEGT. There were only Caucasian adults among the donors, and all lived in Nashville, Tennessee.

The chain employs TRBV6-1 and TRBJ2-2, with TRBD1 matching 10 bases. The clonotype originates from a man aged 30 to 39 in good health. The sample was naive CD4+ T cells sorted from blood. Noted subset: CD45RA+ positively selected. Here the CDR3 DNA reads TGTGCCGGCTCCGGGACAGGGGTGTCCGGGGAGCTGTTTTTT. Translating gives CAGSGTGVSGELFF.